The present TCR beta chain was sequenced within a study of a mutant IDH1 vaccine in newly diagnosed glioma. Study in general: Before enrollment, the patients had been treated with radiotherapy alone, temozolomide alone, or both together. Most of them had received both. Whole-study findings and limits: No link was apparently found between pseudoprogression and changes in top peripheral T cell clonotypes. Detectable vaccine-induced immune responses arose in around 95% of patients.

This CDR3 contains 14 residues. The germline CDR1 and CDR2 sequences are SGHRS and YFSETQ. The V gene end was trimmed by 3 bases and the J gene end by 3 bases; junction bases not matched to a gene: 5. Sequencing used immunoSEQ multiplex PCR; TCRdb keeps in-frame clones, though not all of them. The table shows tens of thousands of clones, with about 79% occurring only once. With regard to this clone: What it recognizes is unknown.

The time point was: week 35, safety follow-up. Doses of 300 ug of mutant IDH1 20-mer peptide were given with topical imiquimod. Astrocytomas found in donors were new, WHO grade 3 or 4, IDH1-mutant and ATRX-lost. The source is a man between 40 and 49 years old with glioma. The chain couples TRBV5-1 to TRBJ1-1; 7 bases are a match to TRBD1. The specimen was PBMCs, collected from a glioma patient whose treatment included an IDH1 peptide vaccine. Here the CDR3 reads CASSSTGPDTEAFF. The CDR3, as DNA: TGCGCCAGCAGCTCGACAGGGCCGGACACTGAAGCTTTCTTT.